This T cell receptor (beta chain) originates from a study of T cell clonotyping in hematopoietic cell transplantation. Overall study findings and caveats: Recipient TCR diversity dropped after transplant; expanded clonotypes rose from day 30 to 180. Graft donor and pretransplant recipient Inverse Simpson Index values predicted broader posttransplant TCR diversity.

Of note for this clone: Its specificity is not known.

Germline V gives CDR1 LNHDA, CDR2 SQIVND (reference sequence). The germline V and J ends were trimmed by 0 bases and 10 bases, with 13 bases remaining between them. There are 14 residues in the CDR3. Generated by immunoSEQ multiplex PCR, the TCRdb table keeps only in-frame clones and is missing some. The data hold 46,000 or so clones, with 85% to 90% observed a single time. Regarding time point: recipient sample about 28 days before transplant, after cytoreduction. Blood collection times were about day -28 and days 30, 100, 180 posttransplant. The gene calls are TRBV19 and TRBJ1-5, with D unresolved. Sequencing used peripheral blood mononuclear cells, obtained before stem cell transplant. This receptor was obtained from a man aged 55 to 69 with biphenotypic leukemia. Some clones in this sample may be carry-over from other donors' samples. CDR3 nucleotide sequence: TGTGCCAGTAGTATAGAGACCCGTTTGAGACCCCAGCATTTT. This gives the protein CASSIETRLRPQHF.